This TCR beta chain was obtained from a study of control samples from healthy donors and cancer patients (dated by TCRdb to the early 2020s). Receptor amplification or capture employed the immunoSEQ multiplex PCR assay. TCRdb's version of the immuneACCESS table is confined to in-frame rearrangements and falls short of the full clone set. An unresolved V gene accounts for under half of the shortfall where checked; the remainder is of unknown origin. The sample table shows 68,000 or so clones, and 75% to 85% are seen once. 15% to 19% of the sample is in the top ten clones. With regard to this clone: The antigen it binds to is not known. No qualities accompany the bases; no much larger clone lies one base away.

The origin of this receptor is a man between 60 and 75 years old in good health. Material for sequencing was blood.

The CDR3 protein sequence reads: CASSQDTGISEQFF. The sequence in DNA is TGCGCCAGCAGCCAAGATACGGGAATCAGTGAGCAGTTCTTC. The V and J segments used are TRBV4-3 and TRBJ2-1; the D gene is perhaps TRBD2, on 5 matching bases. The germline V gene yields LGHNA for CDR1 and YSLEER for CDR2. The germline ends are 12 bases apart after V is trimmed by 0 bases and J by 9 bases. Taken from cysteine to phenylalanine, the CDR3 has 14 residues. Only the CDR3 DNA stays, 42 bases, in frame from base 1.